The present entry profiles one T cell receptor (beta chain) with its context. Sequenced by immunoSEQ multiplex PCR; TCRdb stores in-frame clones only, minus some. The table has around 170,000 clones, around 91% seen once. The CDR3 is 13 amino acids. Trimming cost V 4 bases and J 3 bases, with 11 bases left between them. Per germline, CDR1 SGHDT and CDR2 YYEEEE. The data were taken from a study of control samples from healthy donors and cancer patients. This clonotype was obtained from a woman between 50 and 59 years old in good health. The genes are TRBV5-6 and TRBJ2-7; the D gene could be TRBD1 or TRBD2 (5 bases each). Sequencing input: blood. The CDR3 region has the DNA TGTGCCAGCAGCACCGGGACCGTCTACGAGCAGTACTTC. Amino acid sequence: CASSTGTVYEQYF.